Reported below is one T cell receptor beta chain. Its specificity is not known. The data originate from a study of radiotherapy plus CTLA-4 blockade in lung cancer. At the level of the study: Among all patients, approximately 17% showed objective responses, while about 30% had disease control. General observations from the study: Blood-borne expansion of tumor-derived TCR clones followed radiotherapy plus ipilimumab. Together with interferon-beta, which increased in serum after radiation, early dynamic changes in blood T cell clones were reportedly the best predictors of response.

The V gene lost 6 bases and the J gene lost 4 bases, with 9 bases spanning the gap. The CDR3 is 12 residues long. Germline V gives CDR1 MGHDK, CDR2 SYGVNS. TCRdb's table, derived via immunoSEQ multiplex PCR, lists solely in-frame clones and lacks some. Of 75,000 or so clones listed, 78% are singletons. Focal radiation was given together with CTLA-4 blockade (ipilimumab) to patients with chemo-refractory metastatic non-small-cell lung cancer. The source material was peripheral blood, sampled from a patient treated with radiotherapy plus ipilimumab. V usage is TRBV25-1 and J usage is TRBJ1-1; D might be TRBD1 (5 bases). This clonotype was obtained from a human donor with non-small cell lung cancer who had a complete response to radiotherapy plus ipilimumab. The chain's CDR3 is CASRGVSTEAFF. DNA for the CDR3: TGTGCCAGCAGAGGGGTAAGCACTGAAGCTTTCTTT.